This paragraph covers one T cell receptor (beta chain) sequence. This specimen belongs to a study of blood T cell repertoires in COVID-19. Overall study context: T cells, B-cell-depleted T cells, or PBMCs supplied cDNA or gDNA.

Germline V gene data show CDR1 as SEHNR and CDR2 as FQNEAQ (reference sequence). The trim removed 5 bases at V and 4 bases at J, leaving 7 bases unmatched. This CDR3 is 15 amino acids long. Profiling relied on immunoSEQ multiplex PCR, and the TCRdb table lists in-frame clones only, not all of them. This table holds 200,000 to 300,000 clones, around nine tenths found once. Enrolled through a virtual design, the participants were between about 18 and 100 years of age and came from 24 US areas. The V call is TRBV7-9, the J call TRBJ1-5; 8 bases line up with TRBD1. This TCR was recovered from a woman aged 30 to 39 with acute COVID-19. Sequencing input: PBMCs or T cells enriched from blood (not recorded which). CDR3 bases: TGTGCCAGCAGCACTACAGGGGGTGAGAATCAGCCCCAGCATTTT. This translates into CASSTTGGENQPQHF.